These T cell receptor beta chains were read from a single sample in a study of T cells after posttransplantation cyclophosphamide. Profiling relied on immunoSEQ multiplex PCR, and the TCRdb table lists in-frame clones only, not all of them. Singletons are absent from the sample, which has about 33,000 clones. The material sequenced was PBMCs. The receptors derive from a woman aged 25 to 39 in good health and a related stem cell transplant donor. CDR3s include the opening cysteine and the closing phenylalanine or tryptophan. D genes are given only for firm matches. Some rows have no size entry. The others give once, few or many, or a class for an expanded clone.

abundance | j_gene | v_gene | d_gene | CDR3aa | CDR3nt
few | TRBJ2-3 | TRBV5-1 | TRBD2 | CASSLEASGDGTDTQYF | TGCGCCAGCAGCTTGGAGGCTAGCGGGGATGGCACAGATACGCAGTATTTT
many | TRBJ2-5 | TRBV7-9 | - | CASSGTPVQETQYF | TGTGCCAGCAGCGGGACACCAGTCCAAGAGACCCAGTACTTC
many | TRBJ1-4 | TRBV2 | - | CASRVQVDNEKLFF | TGTGCCAGCAGGGTCCAGGTTGATAATGAAAAACTGTTTTTT
few | TRBJ1-2 | TRBV2 | - | CASSPGLYHGYTF | TGTGCCAGCAGTCCCGGACTTTATCATGGCTACACCTTC
many | TRBJ2-1 | TRBV19 | TRBD1 | CASSMTGEVLYNEQFF | TGTGCCAGTAGTATGACAGGGGAAGTTCTATACAATGAGCAGTTCTTC
many | TRBJ2-4 | TRBV2 | - | CASTRGGNIQYF | TGTGCCAGCACGAGGGGGGGGAACATTCAGTACTTC
many | TRBJ1-2 | TRBV19 | - | CASSTGQLDYGYTF | TGTGCCAGTAGTACAGGCCAACTAGACTATGGCTACACCTTC
few | TRBJ2-5 | TRBV7-9 | - | CASSEHSGSQETQYF | TGTGCCAGCAGCGAACATTCCGGGTCCCAAGAGACCCAGTACTTC
many | TRBJ1-1 | TRBV4-1 | - | CASSQGSWARTEAFF | TGCGCCAGCAGCCAAGGATCCTGGGCCCGAACTGAAGCTTTCTTT
many | TRBJ1-4 | TRBV7-2 | TRBD1 | CASSPDRANGEKLFF | TGTGCCAGCAGCCCCGACAGGGCGAATGGGGAAAAACTGTTTTTT
many | TRBJ2-7 | TRBV9 | TRBD1 | CASSAGQGVGEQYF | TGTGCCAGCAGCGCGGGACAGGGAGTCGGCGAGCAGTACTTC
- | TRBJ1-5 | TRBV7-6 | - | CASSPTGPNQPQHF | TGTGCCAGCAGCCCAACAGGTCCTAATCAGCCCCAGCATTTT
- | TRBJ1-1 | TRBV29-1 | - | CSVVGFVEAFF | TGCAGCGTTGTCGGTTTCGTGGAAGCTTTCTTT
many | TRBJ2-7 | TRBV6-2/TRBV6-3 | TRBD1 | CASSRNRDRDYEQYF | TGTGCCAGCAGCCGAAACCGGGACAGGGACTACGAGCAGTACTTC
many | TRBJ2-1 | TRBV9 | TRBD2 | CASSVAPSGSNNEQFF | TGTGCCAGCAGCGTAGCGCCTAGCGGGTCAAACAATGAGCAGTTCTTC
many | TRBJ2-3 | TRBV12-3/TRBV12-4 | TRBD1 | CASSPGGSTDTQYF | TGTGCCAGCAGTCCAGGGGGTAGCACAGATACGCAGTATTTT
- | TRBJ2-7 | TRBV12-3/TRBV12-4 | TRBD2 | CASTRRGGLYEQYF | TGTGCCAGCACCCGACGGGGGGGTCTCTACGAGCAGTACTTC
many | TRBJ2-1 | TRBV7-3 | TRBD2 | CASSLNGGGANEQFF | TGTGCCAGCAGCTTAAACGGCGGGGGGGCCAACGAGCAGTTCTTC
many | TRBJ1-3 | TRBV11-2 | TRBD1 | CASSLVRGPGNTIYF | TGTGCCAGCAGCTTAGTCAGGGGGCCAGGAAACACCATATATTTT
many | TRBJ2-7 | TRBV4-1 | - | CASSQVSNSYEQYF | TGCGCCAGCAGCCAAGTGTCCAACTCCTACGAGCAGTACTTC
- | TRBJ2-5 | TRBV4-2 | TRBD1 | CASSQRGQGAETQYF | TGTGCCAGCAGCCAGAGAGGACAGGGGGCGGAGACCCAGTACTTC
- | TRBJ2-1 | TRBV29-1 | - | CSAVINANEQFF | TGCAGCGCTGTTATAAACGCGAATGAGCAGTTCTTC
few | TRBJ1-1 | TRBV30 | - | CAWSVSGQIVTFF | TGTGCCTGGAGTGTCTCAGGGCAGATTGTCACTTTCTTT
- | TRBJ2-7 | TRBV27 | TRBD2 | CASSLCGGETESSYEQYF | TGTGCCAGCAGTTTATGTGGGGGGGAGACAGAATCCTCCTACGAGCAGTACTTC
many | TRBJ1-6 | TRBV2 | - | CASSGRGGAGSPLHF | TGTGCCAGCAGTGGCCGAGGAGGGGCTGGTTCACCCCTCCACTTT
many | TRBJ2-1 | TRBV5-1 | TRBD1 | CASTSVPGGSYNEQFF | TGCGCCAGCACCAGCGTCCCAGGGGGATCCTACAATGAGCAGTTCTTC
many | TRBJ2-3 | TRBV11-2 | - | CASSLTGTSTDTQYF | TGTGCCAGCAGCTTAACGGGGACTAGCACAGATACGCAGTATTTT
- | TRBJ2-5 | TRBV12-3/TRBV12-4 | - | CASTMDYFGGETQYF | TGTGCCAGCACTATGGACTATTTCGGCGGGGAGACCCAGTACTTC
many | TRBJ2-6 | TRBV15 | TRBD1 | CATSRDPGTGDNVLTF | TGTGCCACCAGCAGAGACCCCGGGACAGGGGACAACGTCCTGACTTTC
many | TRBJ2-7 | TRBV6-5 | - | CASRQGGEQYF | TGTGCCAGCAGGCAGGGAGGCGAGCAGTACTTC
many | TRBJ1-1 | TRBV14 | - | CASSQDLGGPEAFF | TGTGCCAGCAGCCAAGATTTAGGAGGGCCTGAAGCTTTCTTT
many | TRBJ1-2 | TRBV23-1 | - | CASSQRGGPNPKVEGYTF | TGCGCCAGCAGTCAACGTGGGGGCCCAAACCCCAAGGTAGAGGGCTACACCTTC
many | TRBJ2-3 | TRBV28 | TRBD1 | CASSSTGGGDTQYF | TGTGCCAGCAGTTCGACAGGGGGCGGCGATACGCAGTATTTT
many | TRBJ1-4 | TRBV7-9 | - | CASSLFGAGQSNEKLFF | TGTGCCAGCAGCTTATTTGGGGCTGGACAGAGTAATGAAAAACTGTTTTTT
- | TRBJ2-3 | TRBV7-3 | TRBD2 | CASSPGVSGGRTDTQYF | TGTGCCAGCAGCCCAGGGGTTAGCGGGGGCCGCACAGATACGCAGTATTTT
many | TRBJ2-7 | TRBV2 | TRBD1 | CARLLPGQGKEQYF | TGTGCCAGGCTATTACCGGGACAGGGAAAGGAGCAGTACTTC
many | TRBJ1-3 | TRBV12-3/TRBV12-4 | TRBD1 | CASSLAAAQGALSTIYF | TGTGCCAGCAGTTTAGCCGCCGCGCAGGGGGCCCTTTCTACCATATATTTT
many | TRBJ1-2 | TRBV6-6 | - | CASSYGRDYGYTF | TGTGCCAGCAGTTACGGCCGGGACTATGGCTACACCTTC
many | TRBJ2-7 | TRBV28 | - | CASTLGGGDTYEQYF | TGTGCCAGCACCTTGGGGGGGGGCGACACCTACGAGCAGTACTTC
many | TRBJ1-1 | TRBV19 | TRBD1 | CASKKDRGNTEAFF | TGTGCCAGTAAAAAAGACAGGGGGAACACTGAAGCTTTCTTT
many | TRBJ2-1 | TRBV11-3 | - | CASSLYWTGGNEQFF | TGTGCCAGCAGCTTGTATTGGACAGGAGGGAATGAGCAGTTCTTC
many | TRBJ2-6 | TRBV18 | TRBD1 | CASSPLVGTVSGANVLTF | TGTGCCAGCTCACCACTCGTAGGGACAGTCTCTGGGGCCAACGTCCTGACTTTC
many | TRBJ1-3 | TRBV14 | TRBD1 | CASSQFATGISGNTIYF | TGTGCCAGCAGCCAATTCGCGACAGGGATCTCTGGAAACACCATATATTTT
many | TRBJ2-7 | TRBV19 | - | CASKGVHEQYF | TGTGCCAGCAAAGGGGTGCACGAGCAGTACTTC
many | TRBJ1-2 | TRBV6-1 | - | CASSEAGFVAGSFNGYTF | TGTGCCAGCAGTGAAGCGGGCTTTGTGGCAGGGAGTTTTAATGGCTACACCTTC
many | TRBJ1-3 | TRBV10-3 | - | CAISESGSRNTIYF | TGTGCCATCAGTGAGTCGGGCAGCAGAAACACCATATATTTT
many | TRBJ2-7 | TRBV10-3 | - | CAANRVSYEQYF | TGTGCCGCCAACAGGGTATCCTACGAGCAGTACTTC
many | TRBJ2-5 | TRBV6-5 | - | CASSSVETQYF | TGTGCCAGCAGTTCCGTGGAGACCCAGTACTTC
many | TRBJ1-3 | TRBV5-1 | - | CASSKFGQSSSGNTIYF | TGCGCCAGCAGCAAATTCGGACAGTCAAGCTCTGGAAACACCATATATTTT
many | TRBJ2-7 | TRBV28 | TRBD1 | CASSRTGGVSEQYF | TGTGCCAGCAGTCGGACAGGGGGAGTTAGCGAGCAGTACTTC
many | TRBJ1-6 | TRBV6-5 | - | CASSYGQTPPLHF | TGTGCCAGCAGTTATGGACAAACTCCCCCCCTCCACTTT
many | TRBJ2-3 | TRBV11-2 | TRBD1 | CASRQGLDTQYF | TGTGCCAGCAGACAGGGGTTGGATACGCAGTATTTT
many | TRBJ1-1 | TRBV7-2 | TRBD1 | CASSPPGTVVAFF | TGTGCCAGCAGCCCTCCCGGGACAGTAGTAGCTTTCTTT
- | TRBJ2-2 | TRBV15 | - | CATSRGRGGATGELFF | TGTGCCACCAGCAGAGGGAGGGGGGGGGCTACCGGGGAGCTGTTTTTT
few | TRBJ2-7 | TRBV11-2 | TRBD1 | CASSRTDGTDYEQYF | TGTGCCAGCAGTCGGACAGACGGGACAGACTACGAGCAGTACTTC
many | TRBJ1-1 | TRBV2 | TRBD1 | CASRGQLNTEAFF | TGTGCCAGCAGGGGACAGTTGAACACTGAAGCTTTCTTT
- | TRBJ2-7 | TRBV30 | TRBD1 | CAWSARTGHRPTYEQYF | TGTGCCTGGAGTGCCCGGACAGGCCATAGACCTACCTACGAGCAGTACTTC